The 11 T cell receptor beta chains given below trace back to one sample, sequenced in a study of patients and donors after allogeneic stem cell transplantation. From the RT-PCR reads, TCRdb called clonotypes with MiXCR, one entry per CDR3 protein. Found here are hundreds of thousands of distinct CDR3 sequences, 16% of them singletons; the top ten hold around 7.9%. The sample comprised blood, either unsorted or a sorted T cell fraction (not recorded which). Source of these receptors: a human donor who was either an allogeneic HSCT recipient or a stem cell or donor lymphocyte infusion donor (not recorded which). It is not recorded whose cells these are; they may come from a transplant donor.

This clonotype was found a few times. The CDR3 region is CASSEVLAHEDTQYF. The CDR3 coding sequence is TGTGCCAGCAGTGAAGTTCTAGCCCATGAGGATACGCAGTATTTT. The chain couples TRBV2 to TRBJ2-3; possibly TRBD2 for D (5 bases). The ends were cut back, 1 base at V and 6 bases at J, with 14 bases in the middle. Germline V gene lookup returns CDR1 SNHLY and CDR2 FYNNEI. The CDR3 extends over 15 amino acids. Filled out from reference TRBV2 and TRBJ2-3, the complete variable domain reads EPEVTQTPSHQVTQMGQEVILRCVPISNHLYFYWYRQILGQKVEFLVSFYNNEISEKSEIFDDQFSVERPDGSNFTLKIRSTKLEDSAMYFCASSEVLAHEDTQYFGPGTRLTVL.

The chain joins TRBV5-8 to TRBJ2-7; 9 positions match TRBD1. V lost 0 bases to trimming and J lost 6 bases; unmatched junction nucleotides: 7. This CDR3 comprises 15 residues. Germline V gene lookup returns CDR1 SGHTS and CDR2 YDEGEE. CDR3 region: CASSLGAGTGIEQYF. The CDR3 DNA follows: TGTGCCAGCAGCTTGGGGGCCGGGACAGGGATCGAGCAGTACTTC.

This clonotype was seen a handful of times. This chain joins TRBV24-1 and TRBJ2-6, with 7 bases identical to TRBD1. After removal of 5 bases from V and 1 base from J, the junction contained 10 bases not matched to a gene. CDR3 size: 18 residues. Germline lookup yields CDR1 KGHDR and CDR2 SFDVKD. CDR3 protein: CATSAAGTAPSGANVLTF. The CDR3 DNA is TGTGCCACCAGTGCAGCCGGGACAGCACCTTCTGGGGCCAACGTCCTGACTTTC.

The chain recombines TRBV3-1 with TRBJ2-5; no firm D call. The V gene's germline CDR1 is LGHDT and CDR2 YNNKEL (reference sequence). The CDR3 is 15 amino acids. Trimming left V 2 bases short and J 6 bases short, with 16 bases between. CDR3 sequence (DNA): TGTGCCAGCAGCCAAACGCCCAAGACTCCCCAGACCCAGTACTTC. Its protein product is CASSQTPKTPQTQYF.

The V and J genes are TRBV29-1 and TRBJ2-5; either TRBD1 or TRBD2 may fit D (5 bases each). Germline V gene sequence: CDR1 SQVTM, CDR2 ANQGSEA. V lost 4 bases and J lost 1, with 10 bases in between. CDR3 length: 13 amino acids. The CDR3 spells CSVARGPQETQYF. The CDR3 region has the DNA TGCAGCGTTGCGAGGGGCCCCCAAGAGACCCAGTACTTC.

This clonotype was detected a few times. V usage is TRBV19 and J usage is TRBJ1-5; D is ambiguous. Trimming pared 1 base from V and 7 bases from J, leaving 8 bases between. The CDR3 runs 13 residues. CDR1 and CDR2 (germline): LNHDA, SQIVND (reference sequence). The CDR3 DNA sequence: TGTGCCAGTAGTATAGCCAGCGAACAGCCCCAGCATTTT. Amino acids: CASSIASEQPQHF. Full variable domain (outside the CDR3, taken from reference TRBV19 and TRBJ1-5): DGGITQSPKYLFRKEGQNVTLSCEQNLNHDAMYWYRQDPGQGLRLIYYSQIVNDFQKGDIAEGYSVSREKKESFPLTVTSAQKNPTAFYLCASSIASEQPQHFGDGTRLSIL.

The chain has TRBV12-3 or TRBV12-4 and TRBJ1-4; 8 bases are shared with TRBD1. This CDR3 is 14 amino acids long. The V segment lost 4 bases and the J segment 8 bases; nucleotides outside the gene matches: 6. CDR3 protein: CASSSPGQGEKLFF. Here the CDR3 DNA reads TGTGCCAGCAGTTCCCCCGGACAGGGCGAAAAACTGTTTTTT.

This chain uses TRBV5-1 with TRBJ2-7; unclear D gene. The CDR3 loop spans 13 amino acids. Looked up from germline, CDR1 is SGHRS and CDR2 is YFSETQ. V was pared by 2 bases and J by 0 bases, with 6 bases between. The CDR3 nucleotides read TGCGCCAGCAGCTTCATCACCTCCTACGAGCAGTACTTC. Encoded protein: CASSFITSYEQYF. The full variable domain, completed using reference TRBV5-1 and TRBJ2-7, is KAGVTQTPRYLIKTRGQQVTLSCSPISGHRSVSWYQQTPGQGLQFLFEYFSETQRNKGNFPGRFSGRQFSNSRSEMNVSTLELGDSALYLCASSFITSYEQYFGPGTRLTVT.

The chain couples TRBV2 to TRBJ2-1, with 10 positions matching TRBD2. The CDR3 has 15 amino acids. CDR1 and CDR2 from the germline V gene are SNHLY and FYNNEI. The J segment lost 3 bases and the V segment lost 10 bases, leaving 9 bases of the junction unmatched. The CDR3, as DNA: TGTGCCATCGACCTAGCGGGAGCAGGCTACAATGAGCAGTTCTTC. Amino acids: CAIDLAGAGYNEQFF.

V usage is TRBV4-2 and J usage is TRBJ1-2; TRBD1 agrees at 8 bases. V was clipped by 0 bases and J by 5 bases; unmatched bases: 14. The CDR3 is 18 amino acids. Germline V gene data show CDR1 as LGHNA and CDR2 as YNFKEQ. The CDR3 coding sequence is TGTGCCAGCAGCCAAGAAGAGCCCTTGAGACAGGGGAGATATGGCTACACCTTC. The encoded protein is CASSQEEPLRQGRYGYTF.

The sample holds a few counts of this clonotype. The chain has TRBV15 and TRBJ2-3, with a possible D match to TRBD2 (5 bases). The CDR3 is 14 residues long. The ends were cut back, 0 bases at V and 4 bases at J, with 8 bases in the middle. Germline CDR1 reads LNHNV; CDR2 reads YYDKDF (reference sequence). CDR3 amino acids: CATSRDRGPDTQYF. The CDR3 nucleotides are TGTGCCACCAGCAGAGATCGCGGGCCAGATACGCAGTATTTT.